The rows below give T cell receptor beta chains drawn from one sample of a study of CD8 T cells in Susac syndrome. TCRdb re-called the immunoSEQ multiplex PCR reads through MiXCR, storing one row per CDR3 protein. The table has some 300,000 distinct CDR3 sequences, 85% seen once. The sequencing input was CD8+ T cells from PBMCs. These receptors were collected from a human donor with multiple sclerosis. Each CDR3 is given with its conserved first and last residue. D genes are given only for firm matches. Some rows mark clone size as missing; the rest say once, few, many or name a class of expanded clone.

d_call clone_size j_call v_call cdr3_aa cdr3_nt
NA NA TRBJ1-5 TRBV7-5 CISVPEAKGCLPQHF NA
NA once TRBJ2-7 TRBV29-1 CSVEHGTFSEQYF TGCAGCGTTGAGCACGGGACGTTCAGCGAGCAGTACTTC
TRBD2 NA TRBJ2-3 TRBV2 CASTTGTSNTDTQYF TGTGCCAGCACTACCGGGACTAGCAACACAGATACGCAGTATTTT
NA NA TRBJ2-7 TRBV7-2 CASSQLDSLSDEQYF TGTGCCAGCAGCCAACTGGACTCGCTAAGTGATGAGCAGTACTTC
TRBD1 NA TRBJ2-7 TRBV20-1 CSARDQEGTAIYEQYF TGCAGTGCTAGAGATCAGGAAGGGACAGCGATTTACGAGCAGTACTTC
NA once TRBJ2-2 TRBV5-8 CASSLAVRLNTGELFF TGTGCCAGCAGCTTGGCCGTCAGACTAAACACCGGGGAGCTGTTTTTT
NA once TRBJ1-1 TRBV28 CASSLSLTGNTEAFF TGTGCCAGCAGTTTATCTCTGACAGGGAACACTGAAGCTTTCTTT
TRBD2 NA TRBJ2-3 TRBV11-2 CASSLAGWSDTQYF TGTGCCAGCAGCCTAGCGGGGTGGTCGGATACGCAGTATTTT
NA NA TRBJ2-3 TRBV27 CASSFGVNGDTQYF TGTGCCAGCAGTTTTGGGGTAAATGGAGATACGCAGTATTTT
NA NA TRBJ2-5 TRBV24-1 CATSDLSGRDQETQYF TGTGCCACCAGTGATTTGTCCGGCAGGGACCAAGAGACCCAGTACTTC
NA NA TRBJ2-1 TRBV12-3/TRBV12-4 CATHSGREQFF TGTGCCACTCATAGCGGTCGGGAGCAGTTCTTC
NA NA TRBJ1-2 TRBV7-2 CASSLPDGTF TGTGCCAGCAGCTTACCCGATGGGACCTTC
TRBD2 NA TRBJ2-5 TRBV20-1 CSAGGLAGALETQYF TGCAGTGCTGGGGGACTAGCGGGAGCTCTAGAGACCCAGTACTTC
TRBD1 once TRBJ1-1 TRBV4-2 CASSPGTAEAFF TGTGCCAGCAGCCCCGGGACAGCCGAAGCTTTCTTT
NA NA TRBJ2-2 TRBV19 CASTPKSPGELFF TGTGCCAGTACCCCAAAGAGCCCCGGGGAGCTGTTTTTT
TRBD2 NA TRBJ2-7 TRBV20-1 CSPGLATYEQYF TGCAGTCCGGGACTAGCGACCTACGAGCAGTACTTC
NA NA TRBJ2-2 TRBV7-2 CASSLRDQGNPGELFF TGTGCCAGCAGCTTACGGGACCAGGGGAATCCCGGGGAGCTGTTTTTT
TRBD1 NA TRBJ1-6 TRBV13 CASSSPGGGNSPLHF TGTGCCAGCAGCTCACCAGGGGGGGGTAATTCACCCCTCCACTTT
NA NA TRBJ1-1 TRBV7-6 CASSLGGGPPPEAFF TGTGCCAGCAGCTTAGGGGGAGGACCCCCCCCTGAAGCTTTCTTT
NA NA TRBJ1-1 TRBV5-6 CASSGLQKNTEAFF TGTGCCAGCAGCGGCTTACAGAAGAACACTGAAGCTTTCTTT
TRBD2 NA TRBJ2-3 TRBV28 CASSYPPLAGGQRDTQYF TGTGCCAGCAGTTACCCCCCACTAGCGGGAGGGCAGAGAGATACGCAGTATTTT
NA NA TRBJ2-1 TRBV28 CASSHPGTARGDEQFF TGTGCCAGCAGCCACCCCGGGACAGCGAGGGGGGATGAGCAGTTCTTC
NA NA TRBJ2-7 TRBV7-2 CASSRGVLSSYEQYF TGTGCCAGCAGCCGCGGGGTCTTGAGCTCCTACGAGCAGTACTTC
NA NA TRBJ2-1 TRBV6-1 CASSQSRTRIYNEQFF TGTGCCAGCAGCCAAAGTCGGACTCGGATCTACAATGAGCAGTTCTTC
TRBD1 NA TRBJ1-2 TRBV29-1 CSVEADRALYGYTF TGCAGCGTTGAAGCTGACAGGGCTCTTTATGGCTACACCTTC
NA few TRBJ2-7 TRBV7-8 CASSPLGGEQYF TGTGCCAGCAGCCCCCTGGGGGGTGAGCAGTACTTC